Given below is one T cell receptor beta chain in context. The antigen remains undetermined. Together with a sample-barcoded 5' primer, a J-beta primer mix was included in a second PCR lasting about 7 to 11 cycles. TCRdb used MiXCR to reprocess the 5' RACE reads, holding one entry per CDR3 protein. The data contain more than 800,000 distinct CDR3 sequences, about 28% of them seen just once; the ten biggest clones take up roughly 17%. Germline loops: CDR1 SGDLS, CDR2 YYNGEE. Trimming removed 1 base at V and 1 base at J, with 8 bases between. This CDR3 is built from 14 residues. The data derive from a study of blood T cells in healthy people across ages. Study-level findings and limits: A strong correlation was found between TCR beta diversity and the percentage of naive T cells.

This TCR derives from a woman aged 80 or over in good health. The chain joins TRBV9 to TRBJ2-5; D possibly corresponds to TRBD2 (6 bases). Sequences were obtained from blood. CDR3 in amino acids: CASSVLGGQETQYF. CDR3 in DNA: TGTGCCAGCAGCGTATTGGGGGGCCAAGAGACCCAGTACTTC.